This T cell receptor beta chain is drawn from a study of shared clonotypes between healthy human individuals. The wider study: Donors had three CD4 naive, three CD4 memory, two CD8 naive and one CD8 memory plate apiece.

CD45RO-negative, CCR7-positively selected cells formed the naive CD8 fraction, excluding terminally differentiated effector memory CD45RA+ cells. Data came from immunoSEQ multiplex PCR; TCRdb stores just in-frame clones and leaves some out. This table has millions of clones, approximately 95% appearing once. The sequence came from a man younger than 35 in good health. The sequencing input was naive CD8+ T cells sorted from blood.

The CDR3 DNA is TGTGCCAGCAGTCCAGAGCGGTCAGATACGCAGTATTTT. Amino acids: CASSPERSDTQYF. This rearrangement joins TRBV7-2 to TRBJ2-3; the D gene is possibly TRBD2 (5 bases). V lost 6 bases, J lost 4 bases, and 11 bases lay in between. CDR3 length: 13 amino acids. Germline values: CDR1 SGHTA, CDR2 FQGNSA.